These 16 T cell receptor beta chains were all obtained from the same sample, sequenced in a study of blood T cell repertoires in COVID-19. Using immunoSEQ multiplex PCR, the repertoire was profiled, and TCRdb retains in-frame clones only, with some absent. The data contain roughly 190,000 clones, around 90% of them singletons. The sequencing sample was made of PBMCs or T cells enriched from blood (not recorded which). The receptor set was obtained from a woman aged 30 to 39 who had recovered from COVID-19.

The gene calls are TRBV2 and TRBJ1-1; 10 bases are shared with TRBD1. Germline values: CDR1 SNHLY, CDR2 FYNNEI. The length of the CDR3 is 15 residues. V trimming: 11 bases; J trimming: 4 bases; junction bases outside the gene matches: 13. Here the CDR3 reads CAQDGQGVSGTEAFF. The CDR3 DNA is TGTGCCCAGGATGGACAGGGGGTATCGGGCACTGAAGCTTTCTTT. Filled out from reference TRBV2 and TRBJ1-1, the complete variable domain reads EPEVTQTPSHQVTQMGQEVILRCVPISNHLYFYWYRQILGQKVEFLVSFYNNEISEKSEIFDDQFSVERPDGSNFTLKIRSTKLEDSAMYFCAQDGQGVSGTEAFFGQGTRLTVV.

The chain is built from TRBV29-1 and TRBJ2-3; 9 nucleotides agree with TRBD2. The CDR3 runs 14 residues. After removal of 3 bases from V and 3 bases from J, the junction contained 4 bases not matched to a gene. Germline CDR1 reads SQVTM; CDR2 reads ANQGSEA. CDR3 sequence reads: CSVDNLAGTDTQYF. Here the CDR3 DNA reads TGCAGCGTTGATAACCTAGCGGGAACAGATACGCAGTATTTT.

With respect to this clone: This sample also contains other DNA sequences that code for the same CDR3. The rearrangement links TRBV2 to TRBJ2-5; TRBD2 matches at 7 bases. With V trimmed by 4 bases and J by 5 bases, 1 base remained unmatched. CDR3 length equals 12 residues. Germline loops: CDR1 SNHLY, CDR2 FYNNEI. As DNA, the CDR3 is TGTGCCAGCAGTGGGGAGGGGGAGACCCAGTACTTC. Protein sequence: CASSGEGETQYF.

The chain uses TRBV5-1 and TRBJ2-1; D unclear. CDR1 is SGHRS, CDR2 YFSETQ, per germline. The CDR3 covers 14 residues. Trimming cost V 3 bases and J 4 bases, with 11 bases left between them. The CDR3 sequence is CASSWPEEYNEQFF. The CDR3 coding sequence is TGCGCCAGCAGCTGGCCCGAGGAGTACAATGAGCAGTTCTTC.

This chain uses TRBV9 with TRBJ1-6, with TRBD1 matching over 8 bases. The germline V gene has CDR1 SGDLS and CDR2 YYNGEE. V trimming: 3 bases; J trimming: 7 bases; junction bases outside the gene matches: 3. This CDR3 comprises 14 residues. The CDR3 protein is CASSGQGRNSPLHF. The CDR3 nucleotides read TGTGCCAGCAGCGGACAGGGGAGAAATTCACCCCTCCACTTT.

The chain uses TRBV9 and TRBJ2-1; 9 nucleotides line up with TRBD2. Germline-derived CDR1 and CDR2 are SGDLS and YYNGEE. V shed 5 bases and J 8 bases; nucleotides not matched to a gene: 11. The CDR3 totals 15 residues. The CDR3 loop is CASSVGLAWSHEQFF. CDR3 sequence (DNA): TGTGCCAGCAGTGTGGGACTAGCTTGGTCCCATGAGCAGTTCTTC.

The rearrangement joins TRBV7-9 to TRBJ1-2; 7 bases are a match to TRBD1. With 5 bases clipped from V and 7 bases from J, the junction kept 10 bases outside the gene matches. The CDR3 has 14 amino acids. CDR1 is SEHNR and CDR2 is FQNEAQ in the germline V gene (reference sequence). The CDR3 region has the DNA TGTGCCAGCAGCACCCCCCTAGGGGGCGGTGGCTACACCTTC. It encodes CASSTPLGGGGYTF.

The V gene is TRBV4-3, the J gene TRBJ2-2; a possible D gene is TRBD1 (6 bases). Trimming left V 0 bases short and J 6 bases short, with 17 bases between. This CDR3 has 17 amino acids. Germline V gives CDR1 LGHNA, CDR2 YSLEER. The CDR3 coding sequence is TGCGCCAGCAGCCAAGATATGGCGACAGGTTCTGCCGGGGAGCTGTTTTTT. Its translation: CASSQDMATGSAGELFF.

The rearrangement uses TRBV27 and TRBJ2-1; 11 bases align to TRBD2. Germline V lookup: CDR1 MNHEY, CDR2 SMNVEV (reference sequence). CDR3 length: 21 amino acids. V gave up 4 bases and J gave up 0 bases; unmatched junction bases: 17. Here the CDR3 DNA reads TGTGCCAGCAGTTCCCCCCTACTGGTAGCGGGAGGGTTCGGCTCCTACAATGAGCAGTTCTTC. This encodes CASSSPLLVAGGFGSYNEQFF.

V is TRBV7-2 and J is TRBJ2-3, with TRBD2 identical over 7 bases. The V segment lost 2 bases and the J segment 0 bases; nucleotides outside the gene matches: 11. CDR1 is SGHTA, CDR2 FQGNSA, per germline. The CDR3 extends over 18 amino acids. CDR3 in DNA: TGTGCCAGCAGCTTATTCAAACCCCCCGGGGGGAGCACAGATACGCAGTATTTT. It yields the protein CASSLFKPPGGSTDTQYF.

This clone was picked up one time. The chain recombines TRBV24-1 with TRBJ2-2; maybe TRBD1 (5 bases). Germline CDR1 KGHDR, CDR2 SFDVKD. Trimming removed 3 bases from V and 1 base from J, with 14 bases in between. The CDR3 runs 17 residues. The CDR3 sequence is CATSDSQARVNTGELFF. The CDR3, as DNA: TGTGCCACCAGTGATAGCCAGGCCAGGGTGAACACCGGGGAGCTGTTTTTT.

J is TRBJ1-1 and V is TRBV7-9; TRBD1 matches at 10 bases. The germline CDR1 and CDR2 sequences are SEHNR and FQNEAQ (reference sequence). V shed 5 bases and J 10 bases; nucleotides not matched to a gene: 10. This CDR3 has 14 residues. The CDR3 is CASSRSGTGERAFF. CDR3 DNA sequence: TGTGCCAGCAGCCGTTCCGGGACAGGGGAGCGAGCTTTCTTT.

This chain uses TRBV12-5 with TRBJ2-3; D possibly corresponds to TRBD2 (5 bases). Germline V gene data show CDR1 as LGHNT and CDR2 as FRNRAP. The CDR3 sequence is 16 residues long. Trimming stripped 5 bases from V and 7 bases from J, with 22 bases between. The DNA for the CDR3 is TGTGCTAGTGGTCCCTCCGGGCGAGGGAGTCACAATACGCAGTATTTT. Protein sequence: CASGPSGRGSHNTQYF.

The genes are TRBV7-9 and TRBJ2-7; TRBD1 might be the D (6 bases). The CDR3 has 14 residues. Germline values: CDR1 SEHNR, CDR2 FQNEAQ (reference sequence). Trimming cost V 6 bases and J 1 base, with 13 bases left between them. CDR3 region: CASRADSNSYEQYF. The CDR3 nucleotides are TGTGCCAGCAGGGCGGACAGTAATTCCTACGAGCAGTACTTC. Full variable domain (outside the CDR3, taken from reference TRBV7-9 and TRBJ2-7): DTGVSQNPRHKITKRGQNVTFRCDPISEHNRLYWYRQTLGQGPEFLTYFQNEAQLEKSRLLSDRFSAERPKGSFSTLEIQRTEQGDSAMYLCASRADSNSYEQYFGPGTRLTVT.

The DNA of the CDR3 is TGTGCCAGTAGTATACCGGGAGGCGAAAAACTGTTTTTT. It translates to CASSIPGGEKLFF. The chain employs TRBV19 and TRBJ1-4, with D unclear. Germline V gives CDR1 LNHDA, CDR2 SQIVND (reference sequence). Trimming shortened V by 2 bases and J by 8 bases, and 9 bases separated the two germline ends. The CDR3 has 13 amino acids.

This clone was observed a single time. The rearrangement links TRBV13 to TRBJ1-1; D is uncertain. This CDR3 has 14 amino acids. The V end was cut by 5 bases, the J end by 5 bases, with 15 bases between. Germline-derived CDR1 and CDR2 are PRHDT and FYEKMQ (reference sequence). The CDR3 DNA reads as TGTGCCAGCAGCCGTGGACGAGGAGGGACTGAAGCTTTCTTT. It is translated as CASSRGRGGTEAFF. Using reference TRBV13 and TRBJ1-1 for the parts outside the CDR3, the full variable domain is AAGVIQSPRHLIKEKRETATLKCYPIPRHDTVYWYQQGPGQDPQFLISFYEKMQSDKGSIPDRFSAQQFSDYHSELNMSSLELGDSALYFCASSRGRGGTEAFFGQGTRLTVV.